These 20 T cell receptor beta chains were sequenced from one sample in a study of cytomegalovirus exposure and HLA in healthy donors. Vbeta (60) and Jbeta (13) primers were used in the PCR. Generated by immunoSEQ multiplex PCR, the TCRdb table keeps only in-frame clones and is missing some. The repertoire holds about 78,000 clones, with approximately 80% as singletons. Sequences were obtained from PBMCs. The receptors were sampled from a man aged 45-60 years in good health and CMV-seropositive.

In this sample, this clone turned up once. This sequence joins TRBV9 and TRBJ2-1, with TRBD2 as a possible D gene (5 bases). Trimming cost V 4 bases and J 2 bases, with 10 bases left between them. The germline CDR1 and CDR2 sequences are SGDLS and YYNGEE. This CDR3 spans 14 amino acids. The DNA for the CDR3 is TGTGCCAGCAGCCCACGGACTGCCTACAATGAGCAGTTCTTC. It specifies CASSPRTAYNEQFF.

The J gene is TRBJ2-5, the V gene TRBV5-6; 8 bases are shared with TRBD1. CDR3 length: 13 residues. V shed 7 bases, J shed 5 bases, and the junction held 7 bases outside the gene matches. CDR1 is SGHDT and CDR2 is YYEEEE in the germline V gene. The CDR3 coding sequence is TGTGCCAGCGAACGGACAGGGTCCGAGACCCAGTACTTC. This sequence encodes CASERTGSETQYF.

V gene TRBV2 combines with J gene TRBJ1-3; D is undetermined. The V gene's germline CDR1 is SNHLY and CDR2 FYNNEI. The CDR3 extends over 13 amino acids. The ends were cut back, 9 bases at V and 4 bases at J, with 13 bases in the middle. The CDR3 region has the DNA TGTGCCAGAACCGAGGGAGCGGGAAACACCATATATTTT. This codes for CARTEGAGNTIYF.

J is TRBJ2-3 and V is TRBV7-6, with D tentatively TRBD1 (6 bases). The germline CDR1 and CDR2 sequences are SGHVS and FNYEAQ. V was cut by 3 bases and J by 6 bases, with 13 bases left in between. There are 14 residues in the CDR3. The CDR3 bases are TGTGCCAGCAGCTTCTCTCAGGGGACGGATACGCAGTATTTT. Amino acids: CASSFSQGTDTQYF.

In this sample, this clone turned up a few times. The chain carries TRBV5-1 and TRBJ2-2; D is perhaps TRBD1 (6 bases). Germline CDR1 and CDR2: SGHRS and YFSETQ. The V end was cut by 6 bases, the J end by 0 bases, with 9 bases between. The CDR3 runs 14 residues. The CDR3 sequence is CASTWTANTGELFF. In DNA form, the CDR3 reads TGCGCCAGCACCTGGACAGCGAACACCGGGGAGCTGTTTTTT.

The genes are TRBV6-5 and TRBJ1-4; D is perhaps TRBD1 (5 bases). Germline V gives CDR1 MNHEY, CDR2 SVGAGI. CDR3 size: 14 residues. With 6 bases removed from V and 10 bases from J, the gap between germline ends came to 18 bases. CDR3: CASRGGNRLGKLFF. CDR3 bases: TGTGCCAGCAGGGGGGGTAACCGGTTGGGAAAACTGTTTTTT.

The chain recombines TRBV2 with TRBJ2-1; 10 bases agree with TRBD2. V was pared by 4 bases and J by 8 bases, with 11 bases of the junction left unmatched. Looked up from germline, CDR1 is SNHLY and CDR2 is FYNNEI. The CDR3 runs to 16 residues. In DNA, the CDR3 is TGTGCCAGCAGTGGTAGGACTAGCGGTAGCGGAGATGAGCAGTTCTTC. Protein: CASSGRTSGSGDEQFF.

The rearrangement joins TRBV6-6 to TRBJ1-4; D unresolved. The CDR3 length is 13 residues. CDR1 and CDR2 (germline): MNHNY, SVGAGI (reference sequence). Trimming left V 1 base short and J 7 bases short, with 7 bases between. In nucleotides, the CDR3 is TGTGCCAGCAGTTACTTTTACGGTGAAAAACTGTTTTTT. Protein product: CASSYFYGEKLFF.

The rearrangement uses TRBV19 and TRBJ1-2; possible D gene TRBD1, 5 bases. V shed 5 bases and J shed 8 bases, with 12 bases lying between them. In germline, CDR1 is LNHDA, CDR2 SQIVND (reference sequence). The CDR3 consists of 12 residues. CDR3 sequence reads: CASSPTGGGYTF. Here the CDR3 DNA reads TGTGCCAGTAGTCCCACCGGGGGGGGCTACACCTTC. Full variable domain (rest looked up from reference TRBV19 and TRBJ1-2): DGGITQSPKYLFRKEGQNVTLSCEQNLNHDAMYWYRQDPGQGLRLIYYSQIVNDFQKGDIAEGYSVSREKKESFPLTVTSAQKNPTAFYLCASSPTGGGYTFGSGTRLTVV.

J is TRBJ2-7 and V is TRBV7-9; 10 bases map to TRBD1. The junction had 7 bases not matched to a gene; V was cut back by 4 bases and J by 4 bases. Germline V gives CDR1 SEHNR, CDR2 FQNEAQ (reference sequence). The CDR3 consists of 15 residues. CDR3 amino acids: CASSSTGTGVYEQYF. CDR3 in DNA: TGTGCCAGCAGCTCGACCGGGACAGGGGTATACGAGCAGTACTTC.

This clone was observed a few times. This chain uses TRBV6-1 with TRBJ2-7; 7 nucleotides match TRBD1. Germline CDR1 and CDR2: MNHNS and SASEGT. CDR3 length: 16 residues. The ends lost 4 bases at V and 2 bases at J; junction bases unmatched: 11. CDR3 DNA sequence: TGTGCCAGCAGTGTCATGACAGGGCCGATTACCTACGAGCAGTACTTC. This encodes CASSVMTGPITYEQYF.

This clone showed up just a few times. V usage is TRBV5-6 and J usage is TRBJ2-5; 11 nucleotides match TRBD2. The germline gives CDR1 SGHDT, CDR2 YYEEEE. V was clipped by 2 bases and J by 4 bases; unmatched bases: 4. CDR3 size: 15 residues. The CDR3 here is CASSFRLAGPETQYF. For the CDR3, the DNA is TGTGCCAGCAGCTTTAGACTAGCGGGGCCAGAGACCCAGTACTTC. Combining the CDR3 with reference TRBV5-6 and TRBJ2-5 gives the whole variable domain DAGVTQSPTHLIKTRGQQVTLRCSPKSGHDTVSWYQQALGQGPQFIFQYYEEEERQRGNFPDRFSGHQFPNYSSELNVNALLLGDSALYLCASSFRLAGPETQYFGPGTRLLVL.

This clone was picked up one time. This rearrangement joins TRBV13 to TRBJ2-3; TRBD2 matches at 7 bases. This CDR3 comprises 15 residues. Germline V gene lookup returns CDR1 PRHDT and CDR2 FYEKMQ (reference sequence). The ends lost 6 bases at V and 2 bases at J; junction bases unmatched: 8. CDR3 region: CASSVGRGFTDTQYF. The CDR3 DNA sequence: TGTGCCAGCAGTGTAGGGAGGGGATTCACAGATACGCAGTATTTT.

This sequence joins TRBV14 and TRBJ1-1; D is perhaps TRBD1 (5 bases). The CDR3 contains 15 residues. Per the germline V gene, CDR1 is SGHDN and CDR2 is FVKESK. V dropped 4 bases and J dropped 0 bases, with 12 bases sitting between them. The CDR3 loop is CASSRAGILNTEAFF. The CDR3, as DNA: TGTGCCAGCAGCCGCGCAGGGATATTGAACACTGAAGCTTTCTTT.

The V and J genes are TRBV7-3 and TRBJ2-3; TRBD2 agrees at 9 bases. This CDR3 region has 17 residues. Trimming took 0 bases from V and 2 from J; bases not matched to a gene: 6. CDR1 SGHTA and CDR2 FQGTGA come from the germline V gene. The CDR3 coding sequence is TGTGCCAGCAGCTTAACTAGCGGGAGACCCCACACAGATACGCAGTATTTT. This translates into CASSLTSGRPHTDTQYF. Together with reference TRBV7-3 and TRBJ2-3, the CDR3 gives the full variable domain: GAGVSQTPSNKVTEKGKYVELRCDPISGHTALYWYRQSLGQGPEFLIYFQGTGAADDSGLPNDRFFAVRPEGSVSTLKIQRTERGDSAVYLCASSLTSGRPHTDTQYFGPGTRLTVL.

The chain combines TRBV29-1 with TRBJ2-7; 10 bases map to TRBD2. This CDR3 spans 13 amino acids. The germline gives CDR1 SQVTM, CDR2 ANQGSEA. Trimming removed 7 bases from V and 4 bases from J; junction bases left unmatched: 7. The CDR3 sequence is CSATGTSVYEQYF. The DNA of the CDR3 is TGCAGCGCTACCGGGACTAGCGTTTACGAGCAGTACTTC.

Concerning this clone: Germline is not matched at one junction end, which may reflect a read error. CDR3 amino acids: CSSSLGGGINTGELFF. For the CDR3, the DNA is TGTTCCAGCAGCTTAGGAGGCGGGATCAACACCGGGGAGCTGTTTTTT. V and J are TRBV7-9 and TRBJ2-2; D is possibly TRBD2 (6 bases). The CDR3 covers 16 residues. CDR1 and CDR2 from the germline V gene are SEHNR and FQNEAQ (reference sequence).

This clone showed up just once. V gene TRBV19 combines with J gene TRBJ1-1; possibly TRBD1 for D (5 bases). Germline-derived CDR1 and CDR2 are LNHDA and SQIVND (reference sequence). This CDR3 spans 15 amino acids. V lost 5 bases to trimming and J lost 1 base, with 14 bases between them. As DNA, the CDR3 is TGTGCCAGTAGTGTCGGCTTACAGGCGAACACTGAAGCTTTCTTT. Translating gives CASSVGLQANTEAFF.

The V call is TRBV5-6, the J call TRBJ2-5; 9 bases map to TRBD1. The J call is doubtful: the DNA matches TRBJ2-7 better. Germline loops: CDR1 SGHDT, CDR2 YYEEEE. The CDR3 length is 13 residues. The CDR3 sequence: CASSRDRAYEQYF. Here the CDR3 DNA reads TGTGCCAGCAGCCGGGACAGGGCCTACGAGCAGTACTTC.

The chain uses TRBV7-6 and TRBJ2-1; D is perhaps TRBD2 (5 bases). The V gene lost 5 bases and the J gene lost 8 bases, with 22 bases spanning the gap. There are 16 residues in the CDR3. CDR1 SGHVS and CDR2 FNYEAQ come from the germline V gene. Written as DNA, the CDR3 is TGTGCCAGCAGCGGTGAGGGCTCCAGAGGTGGAGATGAGCAGTTCTTC. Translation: CASSGEGSRGGDEQFF. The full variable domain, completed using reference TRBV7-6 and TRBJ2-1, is GAGVSQSPRYKVTKRGQDVALRCDPISGHVSLYWYRQALGQGPEFLTYFNYEAQQDKSGLPNDRFSAERPEGSISTLTIQRTEQRDSAMYRCASSGEGSRGGDEQFFGPGTRLTVL.